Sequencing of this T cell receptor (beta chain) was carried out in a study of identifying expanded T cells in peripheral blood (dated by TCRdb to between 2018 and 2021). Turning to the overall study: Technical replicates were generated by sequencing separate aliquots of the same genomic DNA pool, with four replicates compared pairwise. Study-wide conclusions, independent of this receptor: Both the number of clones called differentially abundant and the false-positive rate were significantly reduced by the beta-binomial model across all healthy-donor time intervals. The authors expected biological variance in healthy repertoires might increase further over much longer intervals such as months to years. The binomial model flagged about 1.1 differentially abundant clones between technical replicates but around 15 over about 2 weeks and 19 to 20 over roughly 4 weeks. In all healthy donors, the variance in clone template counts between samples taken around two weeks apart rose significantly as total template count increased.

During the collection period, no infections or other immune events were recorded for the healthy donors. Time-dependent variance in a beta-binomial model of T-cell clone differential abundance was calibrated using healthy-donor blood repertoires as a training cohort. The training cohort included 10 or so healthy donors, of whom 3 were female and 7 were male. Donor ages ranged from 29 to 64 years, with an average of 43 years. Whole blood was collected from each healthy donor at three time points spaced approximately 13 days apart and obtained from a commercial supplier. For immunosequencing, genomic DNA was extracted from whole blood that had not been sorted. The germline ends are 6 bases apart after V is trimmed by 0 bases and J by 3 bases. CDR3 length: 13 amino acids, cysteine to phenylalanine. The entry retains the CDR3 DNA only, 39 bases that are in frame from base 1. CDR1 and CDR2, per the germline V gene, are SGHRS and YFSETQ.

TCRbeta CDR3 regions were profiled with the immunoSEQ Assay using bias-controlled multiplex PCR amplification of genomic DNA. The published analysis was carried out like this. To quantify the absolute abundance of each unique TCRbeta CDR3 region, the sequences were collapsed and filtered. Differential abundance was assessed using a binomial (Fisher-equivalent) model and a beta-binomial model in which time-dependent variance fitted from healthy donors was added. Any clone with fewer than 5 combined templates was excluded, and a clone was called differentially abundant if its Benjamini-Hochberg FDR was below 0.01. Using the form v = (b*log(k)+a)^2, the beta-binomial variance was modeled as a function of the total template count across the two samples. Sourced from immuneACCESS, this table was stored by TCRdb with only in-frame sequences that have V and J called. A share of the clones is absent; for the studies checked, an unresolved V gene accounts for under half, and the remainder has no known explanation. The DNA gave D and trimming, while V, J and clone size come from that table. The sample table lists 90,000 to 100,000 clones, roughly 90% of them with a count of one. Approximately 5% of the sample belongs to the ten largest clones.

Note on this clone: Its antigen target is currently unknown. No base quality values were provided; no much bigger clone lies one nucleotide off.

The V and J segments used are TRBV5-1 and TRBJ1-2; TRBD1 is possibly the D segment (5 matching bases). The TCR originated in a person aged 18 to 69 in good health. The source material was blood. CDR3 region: CASSLATDYGYTF. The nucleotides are TGCGCCAGCAGCTTGGCGACAGACTATGGCTACACCTTC.